The 12 T cell receptor beta chains given below trace back to one sample, sequenced in a study of cytomegalovirus exposure and HLA in healthy donors. It was with 60 Vbeta and 13 Jbeta primers that the PCR ran. Only in-frame clones appear in the TCRdb table, and some are missing; sequencing was by immunoSEQ multiplex PCR. The sample consists of approximately 150,000 clones, around 77% of them appearing once. The sample was PBMCs. These receptors originate from a woman aged 25 to 39 in good health and CMV-seronegative.

The chain carries TRBV4-1 and TRBJ1-1; unclear D gene. V was trimmed by 1 base and J by 1 base, leaving 13 bases between them. The CDR3 runs 16 residues. Germline CDR1 reads MGHRA; CDR2 reads YSYEKL. CDR3 region: CASSQVWVEGNTEAFF. The CDR3 DNA reads TGCGCCAGCAGCCAAGTTTGGGTGGAGGGGAACACTGAAGCTTTCTTT.

The chain has TRBV18 and TRBJ1-5; 9 positions agree with TRBD1. CDR3 length equals 15 residues. With V trimmed by 5 bases and J by 6 bases, 8 bases remained unmatched. The germline V gene encodes CDR1 KGHSH and CDR2 LQKENI. CDR3 coding DNA: TGTGCCAGCTCAACGCTCGGACAGGGGAGTCAGCCCCAGCATTTT. This encodes CASSTLGQGSQPQHF.

The V and J genes are TRBV29-1 and TRBJ2-1, with 14 bases that match TRBD2. The CDR3 is 16 residues long. From germline, CDR1 is SQVTM and CDR2 ANQGSEA. The junction had 9 bases not matched to a gene; V was cut back by 7 bases and J by 4 bases. In nucleotides, the CDR3 is TGCAGCGCCCTTACGACTAGCGGGGGGGCTTACAATGAGCAGTTCTTC. Translation: CSALTTSGGAYNEQFF.

The chain recombines TRBV5-1 with TRBJ2-2; 13 bases match TRBD2. Germline-derived CDR1 and CDR2 are SGHRS and YFSETQ. The CDR3 is 15 residues long. With V trimmed by 4 bases and J by 6 bases, 3 bases remained unmatched. The CDR3 protein is CASSPGLAGPGELFF. CDR3 in DNA: TGCGCCAGCAGCCCGGGACTAGCGGGACCCGGGGAGCTGTTTTTT.

The chain couples TRBV15 to TRBJ2-7; 9 nucleotides line up with TRBD1. The germline V gene encodes CDR1 LNHNV and CDR2 YYDKDF (reference sequence). V trimming: 0 bases; J trimming: 4 bases; junction bases outside the gene matches: 4. The CDR3 extends over 15 amino acids. In DNA form, the CDR3 reads TGTGCCACCAGCAGAGAGACAGGGGGAGGTTACGAGCAGTACTTC. Protein: CATSRETGGGYEQYF.

V is TRBV5-1 and J is TRBJ1-4; D gene unclear. Germline CDR1 is SGHRS and CDR2 is YFSETQ. The germline V and J ends were trimmed by 1 base and 4 bases, with 8 bases remaining between them. The CDR3 length is 14 residues. CDR3 amino acids: CASSLSRDNEKLFF. In DNA, the CDR3 is TGCGCCAGCAGCTTGTCCCGGGATAATGAAAAACTGTTTTTT.

The gene calls are TRBV23-1 and TRBJ1-2; TRBD1 matches 8 bases. TRBV23-1 is placed among ORFs of uncertain function. The CDR3 sequence is 16 residues long. V trimming: 6 bases; J trimming: 4 bases; junction bases outside the gene matches: 13. The CDR3, as DNA: TGCGCCAGCAGCCTTATTTGGATCGACAGGGGCTATGGCTACACCTTC. Protein product: CASSLIWIDRGYGYTF.

The chain uses TRBV6-5 and TRBJ2-7; 14 nucleotides line up with TRBD2. The CDR3 length is 15 residues. Germline lookup yields CDR1 MNHEY and CDR2 SVGAGI. V gave up 5 bases and J gave up 4 bases; unmatched junction bases: 4. The CDR3, as DNA: TGTGCCAGCAGTCCGACTAGCGGGAGGGGGTACGAGCAGTACTTC. This gives the protein CASSPTSGRGYEQYF.

The rearrangement uses TRBV9 and TRBJ2-5; TRBD1 might be the D (6 bases). CDR1 and CDR2 from the germline V gene are SGDLS and YYNGEE. The V gene lost 4 bases and the J gene lost 1 base, with 14 bases spanning the gap. This CDR3 is 15 amino acids long. DNA for the CDR3: TGTGCCAGCAGCCCCTCGGACAGCCCCCAAGAGACCCAGTACTTC. As protein: CASSPSDSPQETQYF.

Regarding this clone: At one of its ends the junction is not consistent with the germline gene, which may arise from a read error. The chain has TRBV28 and TRBJ2-7, with D perhaps matching TRBD1 (5 bases). The germline V gene encodes CDR1 MDHEN and CDR2 SYDVKM. CDR3 length equals 13 residues. CDR3 DNA sequence: TGTGCCAGCAGTTTTCGGAATGGGGCCAATAAAACTTTC. Translated: CASSFRNGANKTF.

J is TRBJ1-2 and V is TRBV27, with 8 bases aligning to TRBD1. Germline CDR1 and CDR2: MNHEY and SMNVEV (reference sequence). The CDR3 runs 14 residues. The V and J ends lost 5 bases and 4 bases, in that order; junction bases with no gene match: 6. CDR3 coding DNA: TGTGCCAGCAGTCCGACAGGGACAGGCTATGGCTACACCTTC. Translation: CASSPTGTGYGYTF.

This clone was picked up a small number of times. The rearrangement uses TRBV6-6 and TRBJ1-4; 7 bases are shared with TRBD1. Germline CDR1 reads MNHNY; CDR2 reads SVGAGI (reference sequence). With 6 bases clipped from V and 8 bases from J, the junction kept 15 bases outside the gene matches. The CDR3 is made up of 16 amino acids. This CDR3 reads CASSREGGGSREKLFF. In nucleotides, the CDR3 is TGTGCCAGCAGCCGGGAGGGAGGGGGCAGTCGAGAAAAACTGTTTTTT.